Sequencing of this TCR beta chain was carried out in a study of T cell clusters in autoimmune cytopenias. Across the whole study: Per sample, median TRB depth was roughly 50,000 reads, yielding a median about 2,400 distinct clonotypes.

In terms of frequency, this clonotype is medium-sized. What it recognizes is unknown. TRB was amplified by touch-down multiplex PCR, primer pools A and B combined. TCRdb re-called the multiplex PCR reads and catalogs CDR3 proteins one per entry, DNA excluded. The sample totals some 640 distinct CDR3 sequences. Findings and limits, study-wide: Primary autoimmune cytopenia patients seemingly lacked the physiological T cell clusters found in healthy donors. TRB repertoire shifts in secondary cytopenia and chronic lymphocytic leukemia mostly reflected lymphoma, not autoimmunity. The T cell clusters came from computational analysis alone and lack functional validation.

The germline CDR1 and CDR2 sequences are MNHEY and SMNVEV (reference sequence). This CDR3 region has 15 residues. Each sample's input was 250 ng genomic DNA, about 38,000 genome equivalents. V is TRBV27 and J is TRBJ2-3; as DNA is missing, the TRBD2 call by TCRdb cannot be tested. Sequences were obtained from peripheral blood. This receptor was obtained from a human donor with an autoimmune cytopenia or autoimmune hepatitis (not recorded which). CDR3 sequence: CASSLTASGADTQYF.